The rows below give T cell receptor beta chains drawn from one sample of a study of early T cells in non-severe SARS-CoV-2 infection. TCRdb itself ran the 5' RACE reads through MiXCR, one entry per CDR3 protein. Of under 70,000 distinct CDR3 sequences listed, approximately 6.1% are singletons. The sequences come from whole blood, collected at baseline. The receptors stem from an adult who was a healthcare worker with PCR-confirmed SARS-CoV-2 infection or an uninfected control (not recorded which). Both conserved end residues are part of each CDR3. The order of the fields is J gene, D gene, V gene, clone size, CDR3 DNA, CDR3 protein. The D gene is left open where the match is weak. A row's size may be missing; if present it is once, few, many or a size class.

J gene: TRBJ2-5
D gene: -
V gene: TRBV12-3/TRBV12-4
clone size: many
CDR3 DNA: TGTGCCAGCAGTTTTCTGGGGACCCAGTACTTC
CDR3 protein: CASSFLGTQYF

J gene: TRBJ2-3
D gene: TRBD1
V gene: TRBV28
clone size: -
CDR3 DNA: TGTGCCAGCAGTTGGACAGGTCGAAGCTCAGATACGCAGTATTTT
CDR3 protein: CASSWTGRSSDTQYF

J gene: TRBJ2-1
D gene: TRBD2
V gene: TRBV28
clone size: many
CDR3 DNA: TGTGCCAGCAGTTTAGCGGGAGGCGCGAGCTCCTACAATGAGCAGTTCTTC
CDR3 protein: CASSLAGGASSYNEQFF

J gene: TRBJ2-1
D gene: -
V gene: TRBV29-1
clone size: many
CDR3 DNA: TGCAGCGTTGAGGGTAGCCACGAGCAGTTCTTC
CDR3 protein: CSVEGSHEQFF

J gene: TRBJ2-7
D gene: -
V gene: TRBV18
clone size: many
CDR3 DNA: TGTGCCAGCTCACCCCCCCCTGCACGGGGACCTAGGGAGCAGTACTTC
CDR3 protein: CASSPPPARGPREQYF

J gene: TRBJ1-1
D gene: -
V gene: TRBV5-4
clone size: many
CDR3 DNA: TGTGCCAGCAGCTGGACAGAGATGAACACTGAAGCTTTCTTT
CDR3 protein: CASSWTEMNTEAFF

J gene: TRBJ1-1
D gene: -
V gene: TRBV29-1
clone size: few
CDR3 DNA: TGCAGCGTTGTAGGGCAGCTTAACACTGAAGCTTTCTTT
CDR3 protein: CSVVGQLNTEAFF

J gene: TRBJ2-1
D gene: TRBD2
V gene: TRBV6-2/TRBV6-3
clone size: many
CDR3 DNA: TGTGCCAGCAGTGCCCGACTAGCGGGAGCCTCCAATGAGCAGTTCTTC
CDR3 protein: CASSARLAGASNEQFF

J gene: TRBJ2-1
D gene: -
V gene: TRBV7-6
clone size: -
CDR3 DNA: TGTGCCAGCAGCTTAGTTAGCGCGCCCCCCCCGGAGTTCTTC
CDR3 protein: CASSLVSAPPPEFF

J gene: TRBJ2-7
D gene: TRBD2
V gene: TRBV4-2
clone size: few
CDR3 DNA: TGTGCCAGCAGCCAGGGAGCGGGAGGGCCCTACGAGCAGTACTTC
CDR3 protein: CASSQGAGGPYEQYF

J gene: TRBJ1-2
D gene: TRBD1
V gene: TRBV29-1
clone size: few
CDR3 DNA: TGCAGCGCCCGGGACAGCAACTATGGCTACACCTTC
CDR3 protein: CSARDSNYGYTF

J gene: TRBJ1-5
D gene: -
V gene: TRBV5-8
clone size: many
CDR3 DNA: TGTGCCAGCAGTTGGACAAACCTTTTCAATCAGCCCCAGCATTTT
CDR3 protein: CASSWTNLFNQPQHF

J gene: TRBJ2-1
D gene: -
V gene: TRBV7-2
clone size: -
CDR3 DNA: TGTGCCAGCAGCTTATCCCGGCAGGATGAGCAGTTCTTC
CDR3 protein: CASSLSRQDEQFF

J gene: TRBJ2-4
D gene: -
V gene: TRBV18
clone size: few
CDR3 DNA: TGTGCCAGCTCCCTCCCATCGCAATCCGGAAACATTCAGTACTTC
CDR3 protein: CASSLPSQSGNIQYF

J gene: TRBJ2-1
D gene: TRBD2
V gene: TRBV7-2
clone size: many
CDR3 DNA: TGTGCCAGCAGCTTGGGGAGCGGGATACTCTACAATGAGCAGTTCTTC
CDR3 protein: CASSLGSGILYNEQFF

J gene: TRBJ1-4
D gene: -
V gene: TRBV6-5
clone size: many
CDR3 DNA: TGTGCCAGCAGACACCGTGGCGGGTTTAATGAAAAACTGTTTTTT
CDR3 protein: CASRHRGGFNEKLFF

J gene: TRBJ2-1
D gene: TRBD2
V gene: TRBV20-1
clone size: -
CDR3 DNA: TGCAGTGCTAGCCGGGGACTAGCGTACAATGAGCAGTTCTTC
CDR3 protein: CSASRGLAYNEQFF

J gene: TRBJ2-1
D gene: -
V gene: TRBV30
clone size: -
CDR3 DNA: TGTGCCTGGAGGGGTGGTAGTCGGCAAAGCTCCTACAATGAGCAGTTCTTC
CDR3 protein: CAWRGGSRQSSYNEQFF

J gene: TRBJ2-3
D gene: -
V gene: TRBV5-1
clone size: many
CDR3 DNA: TGCGCCAGCAGCTTGGAAGGTCCCGGGAGTGGGCTTCCAGATACGCAGTATTTT
CDR3 protein: CASSLEGPGSGLPDTQYF

J gene: TRBJ2-1
D gene: TRBD1
V gene: TRBV12-3/TRBV12-4
clone size: many
CDR3 DNA: TGTGCCAGCAGCGGACAGGGTCACAATGAGCAGTTCTTC
CDR3 protein: CASSGQGHNEQFF

J gene: TRBJ1-1
D gene: -
V gene: TRBV6-5
clone size: many
CDR3 DNA: TGTGCCAGCAGTCTTACGAACACTGAAGCTTTCTTT
CDR3 protein: CASSLTNTEAFF

J gene: TRBJ1-6
D gene: TRBD1
V gene: TRBV4-3
clone size: many
CDR3 DNA: TGCGCCAGCAGCCAAGAGACACAGGGGTTGAATTCACCCCTCCACTTT
CDR3 protein: CASSQETQGLNSPLHF

J gene: TRBJ2-3
D gene: -
V gene: TRBV29-1
clone size: few
CDR3 DNA: TGCAGCGTTGAACGAGGGACCCAGGATACGCAGTATTTT
CDR3 protein: CSVERGTQDTQYF

J gene: TRBJ1-1
D gene: TRBD1
V gene: TRBV11-1
clone size: few
CDR3 DNA: TGTGCCAGCAGCTCTTGGACAGGGGGACGGAGCACTGAAGCTTTCTTT
CDR3 protein: CASSSWTGGRSTEAFF

J gene: TRBJ1-5
D gene: TRBD1
V gene: TRBV19
clone size: many
CDR3 DNA: TGTGCCAGTAACCGGACCAGGGACAGGGGTAATCAGCCCCAGCATTTT
CDR3 protein: CASNRTRDRGNQPQHF

J gene: TRBJ2-4
D gene: -
V gene: TRBV2
clone size: -
CDR3 DNA: TGTGCCAGCAGTCAGAACAGGGAATGGAGCATTCAGTACTTC
CDR3 protein: CASSQNREWSIQYF

J gene: TRBJ2-7
D gene: TRBD1
V gene: TRBV28
clone size: few
CDR3 DNA: TGTGCCAGCAGTTTCTCAGGGGGCGGGTACGAGCAGTACTTC
CDR3 protein: CASSFSGGGYEQYF

J gene: TRBJ1-1
D gene: -
V gene: TRBV18
clone size: few
CDR3 DNA: TGTGCCAGCTCAGCCGGGTCTAACACTGAAGCTTTCTTT
CDR3 protein: CASSAGSNTEAFF

J gene: TRBJ1-5
D gene: -
V gene: TRBV6-2/TRBV6-3
clone size: many
CDR3 DNA: TGTGCCAGCAGTTACGGACTGAGCAATCAGCCCCAGCATTTT
CDR3 protein: CASSYGLSNQPQHF

J gene: TRBJ1-4
D gene: -
V gene: TRBV27
clone size: many
CDR3 DNA: TGTGCCAGCCGTACGACAGGAAGAAAACTGTTTTTT
CDR3 protein: CASRTTGRKLFF

J gene: TRBJ2-7
D gene: -
V gene: TRBV7-2
clone size: many
CDR3 DNA: TGTGCCAGCAGCCAGGGGGGGACAGTCTCCTACGAGCAGTACTTC
CDR3 protein: CASSQGGTVSYEQYF

J gene: TRBJ2-7
D gene: -
V gene: TRBV28
clone size: many
CDR3 DNA: TGTGCCAGCAGTTTAGGTCGGGGCGGCCACGAGCAGTACTTC
CDR3 protein: CASSLGRGGHEQYF

J gene: TRBJ1-5
D gene: -
V gene: TRBV4-1
clone size: many
CDR3 DNA: TGCGCCAGCAGCCTGCAGGGGCTGAGCAATCAGCCCCAGCATTTT
CDR3 protein: CASSLQGLSNQPQHF

J gene: TRBJ2-7
D gene: -
V gene: TRBV5-1
clone size: many
CDR3 DNA: TGCGCCAGCAGCTTCATGACAGTAGCCTACGAGCAGTACTTC
CDR3 protein: CASSFMTVAYEQYF

J gene: TRBJ2-7
D gene: -
V gene: TRBV29-1
clone size: many
CDR3 DNA: TGCAGCGGCGGACAGAATTCCTACGAGCAGTACTTC
CDR3 protein: CSGGQNSYEQYF

J gene: TRBJ1-2
D gene: -
V gene: TRBV3-1
clone size: many
CDR3 DNA: TGTGCCAGCAGCCAAGATTCGGAGAGCAACTATGGCTACACCTTC
CDR3 protein: CASSQDSESNYGYTF

J gene: TRBJ1-1
D gene: -
V gene: TRBV6-2/TRBV6-3
clone size: many
CDR3 DNA: TGTGCCAGCAGTGGACATGGAGTGAACACTGAAGCTTTCTTT
CDR3 protein: CASSGHGVNTEAFF

J gene: TRBJ2-6
D gene: -
V gene: TRBV20-1
clone size: many
CDR3 DNA: TGCAGTGCTAGAGTGGTCTCTGGGGCCAACGTCCTGACTTTC
CDR3 protein: CSARVVSGANVLTF

J gene: TRBJ2-6
D gene: -
V gene: TRBV7-6
clone size: many
CDR3 DNA: TGTGCCAGCAGCCTCCGGGGATCCTCTGGGGCCAACGTCCTGACTTTC
CDR3 protein: CASSLRGSSGANVLTF

J gene: TRBJ1-5
D gene: -
V gene: TRBV6-5
clone size: few
CDR3 DNA: TGTGCCAGCAGTTACTCCGGTAGCAATCAGCCCCAGCATTTT
CDR3 protein: CASSYSGSNQPQHF

J gene: TRBJ2-5
D gene: -
V gene: TRBV2
clone size: -
CDR3 DNA: TGTGCCAGCAGCGGGCCAGGGGAGACCCAGTACTTC
CDR3 protein: CASSGPGETQYF

J gene: TRBJ1-2
D gene: -
V gene: TRBV29-1
clone size: many
CDR3 DNA: TGCAGCGTTGACGATCAGGGAAGGAATGGCTACACCTTC
CDR3 protein: CSVDDQGRNGYTF

J gene: TRBJ2-3
D gene: -
V gene: TRBV12-3/TRBV12-4
clone size: few
CDR3 DNA: TGTGCCAGCAGTTTCTCTGGTGACACAGATACGCAGTATTTT
CDR3 protein: CASSFSGDTDTQYF

J gene: TRBJ1-1
D gene: -
V gene: TRBV5-1
clone size: medium-sized
CDR3 DNA: TGCGCCAGCAGCTTGGAAACAGGGTCAAACACTGAAGCTTTCTTT
CDR3 protein: CASSLETGSNTEAFF

J gene: TRBJ2-5
D gene: -
V gene: TRBV10-3
clone size: few
CDR3 DNA: TGTGCCATCAGTGAAGGGTCTAGCCAAATGTCGGAGACCCAGTACTTC
CDR3 protein: CAISEGSSQMSETQYF

J gene: TRBJ1-2
D gene: -
V gene: TRBV4-1
clone size: many
CDR3 DNA: TGCGCCAGCAGCCAAGCTCAGGGGAACTATGGCTACACCTTC
CDR3 protein: CASSQAQGNYGYTF

J gene: TRBJ2-1
D gene: TRBD2
V gene: TRBV7-2
clone size: -
CDR3 DNA: TGTGCCAGCATGGGACTAGCGGGCCTCAATGAGCAGTTCTTC
CDR3 protein: CASMGLAGLNEQFF

J gene: TRBJ2-3
D gene: TRBD2
V gene: TRBV6-1
clone size: many
CDR3 DNA: TGTGCCAGCAGTGTACTAGCGGGCTCAGATACGCAGTATTTT
CDR3 protein: CASSVLAGSDTQYF

J gene: TRBJ2-7
D gene: -
V gene: TRBV5-1
clone size: few
CDR3 DNA: TGCGCCAGCAGCTTGGCCGGCGGGGTGAGGTCCTACGAGCAGTACTTC
CDR3 protein: CASSLAGGVRSYEQYF

J gene: TRBJ2-6
D gene: TRBD1
V gene: TRBV28
clone size: many
CDR3 DNA: TGTGCCAGCAGTTCCGACAGGGCTGGGGCCAACGTCCTGACTTTC
CDR3 protein: CASSSDRAGANVLTF

J gene: TRBJ2-1
D gene: -
V gene: TRBV11-2
clone size: few
CDR3 DNA: TGTGCCAGCAGCTTCTGGACTACCCGCTCCTACAATGAGCAGTTCTTC
CDR3 protein: CASSFWTTRSYNEQFF

J gene: TRBJ2-3
D gene: TRBD2
V gene: TRBV2
clone size: -
CDR3 DNA: TGTGCCAGCAGTGACCCGGGACTACGATCAGATACGCAGTATTTT
CDR3 protein: CASSDPGLRSDTQYF

J gene: TRBJ1-1
D gene: -
V gene: TRBV20-1
clone size: few
CDR3 DNA: TGCAGTGCTAGAGTCGTGGGAACTGAAGCTTTCTTT
CDR3 protein: CSARVVGTEAFF